This T cell receptor beta chain was captured in a study of identical twins. TCRdb used MiXCR to reprocess the 5' RACE reads, holding one entry per CDR3 protein. Of around 530,000 distinct CDR3 sequences in the sample, roughly 15% were seen once. Study-wide points: Cross-sectional statistics, not tracking of the same donors, supported the conclusions. For cord blood, abundant beta clonotypes had fewer insertions, unlike memory repertoires, which showed none.

All of the donors were Caucasians in good health. Comments on this clonotype: Its antigen is not identified.

The CDR3 spans 17 residues. J lost 4 bases, V lost 6 bases, and 9 bases had no gene match. Germline V gene sequence: CDR1 KGHSH, CDR2 LQKENI. This sample also belongs to another study, concerning yellow fever vaccine responses in identical twins.

The receptor was isolated from a woman under 30 in good health. The chain carries TRBV18 and TRBJ2-2; 12 positions agree with TRBD2. The sample was CD4+ T cells sorted from blood. CDR3 sequence: CASSATSGGSSTGELFF. As DNA, the CDR3 is TGTGCCAGCTCGGCGACTAGCGGGGGATCGAGCACCGGGGAGCTGTTTTTT. Variable domain in full (rest from reference TRBV18 and TRBJ2-2): NAGVMQNPRHLVRRRGQEARLRCSPMKGHSHVYWYRQLPEEGLKFMVYLQKENIIDESGMPKERFSAEFPKEGPSILRIQQVVRGDSAAYFCASSATSGGSSTGELFFGEGSRLTVL.